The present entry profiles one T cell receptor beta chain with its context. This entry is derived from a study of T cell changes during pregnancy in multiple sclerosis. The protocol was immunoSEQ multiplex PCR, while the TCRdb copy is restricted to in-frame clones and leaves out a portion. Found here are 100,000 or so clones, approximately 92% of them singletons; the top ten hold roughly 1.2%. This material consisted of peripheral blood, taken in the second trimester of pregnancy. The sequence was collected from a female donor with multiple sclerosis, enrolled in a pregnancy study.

CDR3 nucleotide sequence: TGTGCCAGCAGTGAAGCGAGACTAGCGGGGACCAATGAGCAGTTCTTC. Translated, it gives CASSEARLAGTNEQFF. The V gene is TRBV6-1, the J gene TRBJ2-1, with TRBD2 identical over 11 bases. This CDR3 comprises 16 residues. Germline V CDR1 and CDR2: MNHNS, SASEGT. With 0 bases clipped from V and 6 bases from J, the junction kept 4 bases outside the gene matches.